The rows below give T cell receptor beta chains drawn from one sample of a study of neurological immune-mediated disorders. MiXCR was run by TCRdb on the 5' RACE reads, yielding one entry per CDR3 protein. The table has over 25,000 distinct CDR3 sequences, 20% to 25% seen once; the top ten hold roughly 27%. Sequences were obtained from CD4+ T cells from blood. The source of these receptors is a man in his forties or fifties with HTLV-1-associated myelopathy (HAM/TSP). Both conserved end residues are trimmed from each CDR3.

TRBJ2-3	TRBV7-8	ASSLFGADTQY
TRBJ1-3	TRBV20-1	SASRGNTIY
TRBJ2-7	TRBV10-3	AISELERENSYEQY
TRBJ2-5	TRBV10-3	AISESQGAPAETQY
TRBJ2-1	TRBV5-1	ASSVGLAGGNEQF
TRBJ1-6	TRBV6-6	ASSYGIKGEWNSPLH
TRBJ1-1	TRBV3-1	ASSPPQATYSKDTEAF
TRBJ2-7	TRBV7-8	ASSFQAGGRRKGYYEQY
TRBJ1-4	TRBV7-9	ASSLGGFDEKLF
TRBJ1-5	TRBV19	ASSGTGGYQPQH
TRBJ1-1	TRBV10-3	AISGALTTINTEAF
TRBJ2-5	TRBV19	ASSVGTGGQETQY
TRBJ1-5	TRBV20-1	SAERTGNSQPQH
TRBJ2-7	TRBV12-3/TRBV12-4	ASSGFPRYEQY
TRBJ1-5	TRBV6-5	ASSPQQNQPQH
TRBJ2-7	TRBV20-1	SAQTGTGSYEQY
TRBJ2-2	TRBV23-1	ASSHPGTENTGELF
TRBJ2-3	TRBV6-5	ASSYISAGGPRDTQY
TRBJ1-5	TRBV20-1	SARDPDRRLYSNQPQH
TRBJ1-1	TRBV9	ASSGTGSGAEAF
TRBJ2-7	TRBV5-1	ASSLARDRGHEQY
TRBJ1-1	TRBV29-1	SGGAVGGVNTEAF
TRBJ2-1	TRBV20-1	SARATINNEQF
TRBJ1-1	TRBV12-3/TRBV12-4	ASRDRTRNTEAF
TRBJ1-1	TRBV3-1	ASSQAEGRTEAF
TRBJ2-2	TRBV20-1	SAVPGGRAGELF
TRBJ1-5	TRBV18	ASSPADSNQPQH
TRBJ2-7	TRBV10-3	AISESGGYSSYEQY
TRBJ2-5	TRBV7-2	ASSLAGATKETQY
TRBJ2-7	TRBV12-3/TRBV12-4	ASSFERGSSYEQY
TRBJ1-1	TRBV5-1	ASSFPPGGNTEAF
TRBJ2-5	TRBV18	ASSPHVGTQETQY
TRBJ2-1	TRBV5-1	ASSLGRSQYNEQF
TRBJ1-2	TRBV12-3/TRBV12-4	ASRLRGRNYGYT
TRBJ1-1	TRBV28	ASIQGAGMNTEAF
TRBJ2-7	TRBV7-2	ASSLIGQGREQY
TRBJ1-6	TRBV3-1	ASSQAGTGGNSPLH
TRBJ2-7	TRBV6-1	ASTPRRGEYSSYEQY
TRBJ1-1	TRBV5-6	ASSEPGQGKTEAF
TRBJ1-6	TRBV20-1	SARDRRAGGNSPLH
TRBJ1-6	TRBV19	ASSRGHRDSPLH
TRBJ1-3	TRBV9	ASSVEGGNTIY
TRBJ1-1	TRBV5-5	ASSVQGATEAF
TRBJ2-3	TRBV2	ASSHLGAPSTDTQY
TRBJ2-5	TRBV18	ASSPDREGVETQY
TRBJ2-6	TRBV6-5	ASSYTGANVLT
TRBJ2-7	TRBV7-2	ASSQTGEPT
TRBJ2-2	TRBV28	ASLRRGGNTGELF
TRBJ2-5	TRBV20-1	SARDWRPKYQETQY
TRBJ2-2	TRBV2	ASSETEIMEVSVATGELF